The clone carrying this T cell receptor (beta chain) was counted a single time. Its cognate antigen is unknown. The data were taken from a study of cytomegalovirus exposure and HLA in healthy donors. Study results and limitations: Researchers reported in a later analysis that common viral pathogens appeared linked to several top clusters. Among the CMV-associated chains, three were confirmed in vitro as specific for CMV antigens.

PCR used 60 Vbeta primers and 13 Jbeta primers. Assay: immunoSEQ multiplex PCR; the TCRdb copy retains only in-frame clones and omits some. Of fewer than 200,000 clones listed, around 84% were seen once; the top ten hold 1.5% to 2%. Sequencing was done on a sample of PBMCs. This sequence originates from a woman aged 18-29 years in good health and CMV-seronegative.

CDR3 sequence reads: CASSLDRVTGQGNEQFF. CDR3 DNA sequence: TGTGCCAGCAGCTTAGATCGGGTCACGGGCCAGGGGAATGAGCAGTTCTTC. The J gene is TRBJ2-1, the V gene TRBV11-3, with D perhaps matching TRBD1 (6 bases). CDR1 and CDR2 (germline): SGHNT, YENEEA. V shed 0 bases and J shed 7 bases, with 19 bases lying between them. This CDR3 has 17 residues.